Listed below are T cell receptor beta chains from one sample, sequenced in a study of blood T cell repertoires in COVID-19. Method: immunoSEQ multiplex PCR; TCRdb's copy keeps in-frame clones and lacks some. The sample consists of about 69,000 clones, 90% of them appearing once. The sample comprised peripheral blood. Receptors originate from a man aged 50-59 years with acute or convalescent COVID-19. Each CDR3 is given with its conserved first and last residue. A D gene is named only where the DNA matches it firmly. Part of the rows lack a size; the others show once, few, many or a class for expanded clones.

TRBD2	TRBV5-1	NA	TRBJ2-5	CASSLGTSGIGETQYF	TGCGCCAGCAGCTTGGGGACTAGCGGGATTGGGGAGACCCAGTACTTC
TRBD1	TRBV11-3	NA	TRBJ2-3	CASSNRQGPSTDTQYF	TGTGCCAGCAGCAACAGACAGGGGCCTAGCACAGATACGCAGTATTTT
NA	TRBV19	NA	TRBJ1-5	CASSLGRDRNQPQHF	TGTGCCAGTAGTCTAGGGAGGGACCGAAATCAGCCCCAGCATTTT
NA	TRBV19	NA	TRBJ1-2	CASSEAIKGYGYTF	TGTGCCAGTAGTGAGGCAATAAAGGGGTATGGCTACACCTTC
TRBD1	TRBV5-5	few	TRBJ1-2	CASSYSPGTGGFGYTF	TGTGCCAGCAGCTATTCTCCAGGGACAGGGGGTTTCGGCTACACCTTC
TRBD2	TRBV5-4	NA	TRBJ2-3	CASSLETSGSTDTQYF	TGTGCCAGCAGCCTCGAGACTAGCGGTAGCACAGATACGCAGTATTTT
NA	TRBV7-2	NA	TRBJ1-1	CASSFISHWEPTEAFF	TGTGCCAGCAGCTTCATTTCCCACTGGGAGCCAACTGAAGCTTTCTTT
TRBD1	TRBV7-9	NA	TRBJ1-2	CASSLRGTGTYGYTF	TGTGCCAGCAGCTTAAGGGGGACAGGGACCTATGGCTACACCTTC
TRBD2	TRBV4-3	NA	TRBJ2-2	CASSPAVGLLILAGGGELFF	TGCGCCAGCAGCCCGGCAGTAGGTCTACTCATACTAGCGGGAGGCGGGGAGCTGTTTTTT
NA	TRBV3-1/TRBV3-2	NA	TRBJ1-4	CASSRADGEKLFF	TGTGCCAGCAGCCGAGCGGACGGTGAAAAACTGTTTTTT
TRBD2	TRBV7-9	NA	TRBJ2-1	CASSQTSGSKEQFF	TGTGCCAGCAGCCAGACTAGCGGGAGCAAGGAGCAGTTCTTC
TRBD2	TRBV4-1	NA	TRBJ2-7	CASSQGLAVPIPYEQYF	TGCGCCAGCAGCCAGGGACTAGCGGTCCCGATCCCCTACGAGCAGTACTTC
NA	TRBV6-5	NA	TRBJ1-2	CASSPYGDGYTF	TGTGCCAGCAGTCCTTACGGGGATGGCTACACCTTC
TRBD1	TRBV7-9	NA	TRBJ2-3	CASSPRQGMGTDTQYF	TGTGCCAGCAGCCCCCGACAGGGTATGGGGACAGATACGCAGTATTTT
TRBD2	TRBV12-5	NA	TRBJ2-7	CASGLVTKLAGVDEQYF	TGTGCTAGTGGTTTGGTTACAAAACTAGCGGGAGTAGATGAGCAGTACTTC
NA	TRBV27	few	TRBJ1-1	CASSLSPGVNTEAFF	TGTGCCAGCAGTTTATCGCCGGGGGTGAACACTGAAGCTTTCTTT
TRBD2	TRBV6-2/TRBV6-3	NA	TRBJ2-7	CASSYSPGRGDYF	TGTGCCAGCAGTTACTCTCCGGGACGGGGGGACTACTTC
TRBD1	TRBV5-1	once	TRBJ2-7	CASSPDRVGEQYF	TGCGCCAGCAGCCCCGACAGGGTGGGCGAGCAGTACTTC
NA	TRBV7-2	few	TRBJ2-7	CASSPARGMHF	TGTGCCAGCAGCCCCGCTAGGGGAATGCACTTC
TRBD2	TRBV9	NA	TRBJ2-3	CASSTRSSGRRTDTQYF	TGTGCCAGCAGCACCCGTTCTAGCGGGAGGCGGACAGATACGCAGTATTTT
TRBD1	TRBV19	NA	TRBJ2-7	CASSISSGTGFREQYF	TGTGCCAGTAGTATAAGCTCCGGGACAGGGTTCCGGGAGCAGTACTTC
NA	TRBV4-3	few	TRBJ2-2	CASSQLTSTNTGELFF	TGCGCCAGCAGCCAATTGACTAGTACTAACACCGGGGAGCTGTTTTTT
TRBD1	TRBV3-1/TRBV3-2	NA	TRBJ2-7	CASSPGGWEQYF	TGTGCCAGCAGCCCAGGGGGCTGGGAGCAGTACTTC